This is a list of T cell receptor beta chains from one sample in a study of blood T cells in healthy people across ages. TCRdb processed the 5' RACE reads anew with MiXCR; each CDR3 protein has one entry. In the table there are 1.5 million to 2 million distinct CDR3 sequences, 35% to 50% of which are singletons. The sample taken for sequencing was blood. These receptors were obtained from a human donor in good health. Each CDR3 is given with its conserved first and last residue. The D gene is left open where the match is weak. Clone size is stated in some rows and not others, as once, few, many or a class when expanded.

TRBV7-2	TRBJ1-2	TRBD1	NA	CASRPGTGVYYGYTF	TGTGCCAGCAGGCCCGGGACAGGGGTTTACTATGGCTACACCTTC
TRBV6-5	TRBJ2-4	TRBD1	few	CASSLGTAAKNIQYF	TGTGCCAGCAGTTTGGGGACAGCAGCCAAAAACATTCAGTACTTC
TRBV7-8	TRBJ2-1	TRBD1	NA	CASSDREWSYNEQFF	TGTGCCAGCAGCGACAGGGAGTGGTCCTACAATGAGCAGTTCTTC
TRBV4-2	TRBJ2-3	NA	NA	CASSQLMAGSTDTQYF	TGTGCCAGCAGCCAATTAATGGCAGGGTCCACAGATACGCAGTATTTT
TRBV29-1	TRBJ2-1	TRBD2	NA	CAASGGRSSYNEQFF	TGTGCGGCTAGCGGGGGCCGTAGCTCCTACAATGAGCAGTTCTTC
TRBV5-1	TRBJ2-7	NA	NA	CASSSEFPYEQYF	TGCGCCAGCAGCTCGGAGTTCCCCTACGAGCAGTACTTC
TRBV6-2/TRBV6-3	TRBJ2-7	TRBD1	few	CASSYLGQEPHYEQYF	TGTGCCAGCAGTTACTTAGGACAGGAGCCCCACTACGAGCAGTACTTC
TRBV28	TRBJ1-2	NA	NA	CASWTWTYAYTF	TGTGCCAGCTGGACCTGGACCTATGCCTACACCTTC
TRBV6-1	TRBJ1-1	TRBD1	once	CASTRRTGRAEAFF	TGTGCCAGCACCCGAAGGACAGGAAGAGCTGAAGCTTTCTTT
TRBV29-1	TRBJ1-4	NA	few	CSVPPGFPGTSGKTNEKLFF	TGCAGCGTCCCTCCCGGGTTCCCCGGGACTAGCGGGAAAACTAATGAAAAACTGTTTTTT
TRBV7-3	TRBJ2-4	NA	few	CASSFEGSNIQYF	TGTGCCAGCAGCTTTGAGGGGTCCAACATTCAGTACTTC
TRBV27	TRBJ1-6	TRBD1	NA	CASSLMTGANSPLHF	TGTGCCAGCAGTTTAATGACAGGGGCCAATTCACCCCTCCACTTT
TRBV2	TRBJ1-2	NA	many	CASSQDGSNYGYTF	TGTGCCAGCAGTCAGGACGGTTCCAACTATGGCTACACCTTC
TRBV5-1	TRBJ2-7	TRBD2	NA	CASSLSSGGSVSYEQYF	TGCGCCAGCAGCTTGTCTAGCGGGGGGTCCGTTTCCTACGAGCAGTACTTC
TRBV9	TRBJ1-1	NA	NA	CASSVSIRGSEAFF	TGTGCCAGCAGCGTATCAATTAGGGGTTCCGAAGCTTTCTTT
TRBV6-6	TRBJ2-3	TRBD2	NA	CASSLTLAGGGADTQYF	TGTGCCAGCAGTCTTACTCTAGCGGGGGGAGGAGCAGATACGCAGTATTTT
TRBV29-1	TRBJ1-3	NA	few	CSVEDPGGNTIYF	TGCAGCGTTGAAGATCCCGGGGGAAACACCATATATTTT
TRBV6-5	TRBJ1-2	NA	few	CASSYSIHYGYTF	TGTGCCAGCAGTTACTCCATCCACTATGGCTACACCTTC
TRBV13	TRBJ2-5	NA	few	CASSWLGGQETQYF	TGTGCCAGCAGCTGGCTAGGCGGCCAAGAGACCCAGTACTTC
TRBV25-1	TRBJ2-1	NA	NA	CASRDPNYNEQFF	TGTGCCAGCAGGGACCCGAACTACAATGAGCAGTTCTTC
TRBV5-5	TRBJ2-2	NA	few	CASSLEPYRELFF	TGTGCCAGCAGCTTGGAGCCATACCGGGAGCTGTTTTTT
TRBV20-1	TRBJ2-3	NA	many	CSARVLEWDTQYF	TGCAGTGCTAGGGTGTTGGAGTGGGATACGCAGTATTTT
TRBV7-2	TRBJ2-5	TRBD2	many	CASSLKERGTSGTQETQYF	TGTGCCAGCAGCTTAAAGGAGAGGGGGACTAGCGGGACACAAGAGACCCAGTACTTC
TRBV5-5	TRBJ1-5	NA	NA	CASSLDHNNQPQHF	TGTGCCAGCAGCTTGGATCATAACAATCAGCCCCAGCATTTT
TRBV7-2	TRBJ2-1	TRBD2	NA	CASSLYWRGAHNEQFF	TGTGCCAGCAGCTTATACTGGCGGGGGGCTCACAATGAGCAGTTCTTC
TRBV4-1	TRBJ2-5	NA	NA	CASSQVGGPGTRYF	TGCGCCAGCAGCCAAGTTGGGGGTCCAGGGACCCGGTACTTC
TRBV20-1	TRBJ2-7	NA	NA	CSARDRGEATYEQYF	TGCAGTGCTAGAGATAGGGGAGAGGCAACCTACGAGCAGTACTTC
TRBV6-6	TRBJ1-2	NA	few	CASSKQGNGYTF	TGTGCCAGCAGTAAACAGGGAAATGGCTACACCTTC
TRBV5-5	TRBJ1-4	NA	NA	CTSSLSSNEKLFF	TGTACCAGCAGCTTGTCGTCTAATGAAAAACTGTTTTTT
TRBV6-2/TRBV6-3	TRBJ2-5	TRBD1	NA	CASSYSARQGKYF	TGTGCCAGCAGTTACTCGGCCAGACAGGGAAAGTACTTC
TRBV11-1	TRBJ2-1	NA	NA	CASSRDVEGLEQFF	TGTGCCAGTAGCCGTGATGTAGAGGGCCTGGAGCAGTTCTTC
TRBV5-1	TRBJ2-3	TRBD2	NA	CASSWGSSGSDTQYF	TGCGCCAGCAGCTGGGGGTCTAGCGGTTCAGATACGCAGTATTTT
TRBV20-1	TRBJ2-7	TRBD2	NA	CSAPTAGAIYEQYF	TGCAGTGCCCCCACAGCGGGGGCCATCTACGAGCAGTACTTC
TRBV15	TRBJ2-5	NA	many	CATSRDRGEQYF	TGTGCCACCAGCAGAGATCGAGGGGAGCAGTACTTC
TRBV7-9	TRBJ2-1	TRBD2	NA	CASRLGTSGYNEQFF	TGTGCCAGCAGGCTGGGTACTAGCGGATACAATGAGCAGTTCTTC
TRBV27	TRBJ1-2	NA	few	CASSGAGTPYGYTF	TGTGCCAGCAGTGGGGCAGGAACTCCCTATGGCTACACCTTC
TRBV6-2/TRBV6-3	TRBJ2-7	NA	NA	CVSSYQIDEQYF	TGTGTCAGCAGTTACCAGATCGACGAGCAGTACTTC
TRBV29-1	TRBJ1-5	TRBD1	NA	CSVVLGTGGIQPQHF	TGCAGCGTTGTTCTAGGGACAGGGGGGATTCAGCCCCAGCATTTT
TRBV6-2/TRBV6-3	TRBJ2-1	TRBD2	few	CASSRSSGGADEQFF	TGTGCCAGCAGTCGTTCTAGCGGGGGGGCGGATGAGCAGTTCTTC
TRBV20-1	TRBJ2-3	NA	NA	CSASLGSSTTDTQYF	TGCAGTGCTAGTTTAGGATCTTCAACCACAGATACGCAGTATTTT
TRBV27	TRBJ2-1	TRBD2	few	CASRKTSGDYGEQFF	TGTGCCAGCCGAAAAACTAGCGGGGACTACGGTGAGCAGTTCTTC
TRBV10-3	TRBJ1-2	NA	NA	CAISGGSPGLPIYGYTF	TGTGCCATCAGTGGGGGATCGCCGGGTCTCCCTATCTATGGCTACACCTTC
TRBV29-1	TRBJ2-1	NA	NA	CSVEEGVYNEQFF	TGCAGCGTTGAAGAGGGCGTCTACAATGAGCAGTTCTTC
TRBV28	TRBJ1-1	NA	NA	CASDWDPDARNTEAFF	TGTGCCAGCGACTGGGACCCCGACGCGAGGAACACTGAAGCTTTCTTT
TRBV7-2	TRBJ2-3	NA	few	CASSLFRLDTQYF	TGTGCCAGCAGCTTGTTTCGTTTGGATACGCAGTATTTT
TRBV29-1	TRBJ2-4	TRBD2	NA	CSAPAGGGNEQYF	TGCAGCGCTCCGGCGGGGGGCGGAAATGAGCAGTACTTC
TRBV4-3	TRBJ2-3	TRBD1	NA	CASSQGTGFGDTQYF	TGCGCCAGCAGCCAGGGGACAGGGTTCGGGGATACGCAGTATTTT